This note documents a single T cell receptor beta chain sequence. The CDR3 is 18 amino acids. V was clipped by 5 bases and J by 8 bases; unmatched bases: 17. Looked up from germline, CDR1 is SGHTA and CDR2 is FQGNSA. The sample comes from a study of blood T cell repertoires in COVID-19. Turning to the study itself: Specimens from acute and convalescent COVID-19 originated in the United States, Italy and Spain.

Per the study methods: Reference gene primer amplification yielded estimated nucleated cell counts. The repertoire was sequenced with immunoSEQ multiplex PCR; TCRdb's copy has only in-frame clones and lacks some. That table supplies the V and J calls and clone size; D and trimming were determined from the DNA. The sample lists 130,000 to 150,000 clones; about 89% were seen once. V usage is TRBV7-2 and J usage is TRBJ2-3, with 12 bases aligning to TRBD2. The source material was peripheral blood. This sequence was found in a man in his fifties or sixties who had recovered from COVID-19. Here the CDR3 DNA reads TGTGCCAGCAGCCGTGAGGGACTAGCGGGCTCTCAGCCGGGTACGCAGTATTTT. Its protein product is CASSREGLAGSQPGTQYF.